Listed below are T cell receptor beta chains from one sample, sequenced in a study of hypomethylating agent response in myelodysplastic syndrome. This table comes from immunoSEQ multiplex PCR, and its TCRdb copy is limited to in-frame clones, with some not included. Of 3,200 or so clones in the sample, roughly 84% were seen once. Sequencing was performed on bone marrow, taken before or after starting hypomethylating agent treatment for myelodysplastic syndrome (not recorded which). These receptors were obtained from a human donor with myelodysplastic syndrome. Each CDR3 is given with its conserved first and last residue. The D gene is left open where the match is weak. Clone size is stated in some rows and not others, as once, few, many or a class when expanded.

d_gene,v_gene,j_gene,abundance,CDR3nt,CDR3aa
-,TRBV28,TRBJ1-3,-,TGTGCCAGCAGTGATTCTGGAAACACCATATATTTT,CASSDSGNTIYF
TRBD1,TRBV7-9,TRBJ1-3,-,TGTGCCAGCAGCGGCCGGGACAGGGCAAACACCATATATTTT,CASSGRDRANTIYF
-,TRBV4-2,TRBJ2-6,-,TGTGCCAGCAGCCAAGAATCTCGGGGCGTCCTGACTTTC,CASSQESRGVLTF
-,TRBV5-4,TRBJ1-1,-,TGTGCCAGCAGCTTGGGACAGAGGAACACTGAAGCTTTCTTT,CASSLGQRNTEAFF
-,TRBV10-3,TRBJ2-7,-,TGTGCCATCAGCTGGGCCCCAGTGCGCCCGTCCTACGAGCAGTACTTC,CAISWAPVRPSYEQYF
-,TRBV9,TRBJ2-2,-,TGTGCCAGCAACACAGATGCGAATGGGGAGCTGTTTTTT,CASNTDANGELFF
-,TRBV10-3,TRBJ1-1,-,TGTGCCATCAGTGTGGACAGAGTGGACACTGAAGCTTTCTTT,CAISVDRVDTEAFF
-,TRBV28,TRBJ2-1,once,TGTGCCAGCACCCCCTACTCCTACAATGAGCAGTTCTTC,CASTPYSYNEQFF
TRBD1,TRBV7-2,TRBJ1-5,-,TGTGCCAGCAGCCCCACAGGGGGGAATCAGCCCCAGCATTTT,CASSPTGGNQPQHF
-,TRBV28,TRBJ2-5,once,TGTGCCAGCAGTTTATCCGGGGGACGGAAGACCCAGTACTTC,CASSLSGGRKTQYF
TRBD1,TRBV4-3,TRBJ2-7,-,TGCGCCAGCAGCCAACTTCGGACAGGGGGCTACGAGCAGTACTTC,CASSQLRTGGYEQYF
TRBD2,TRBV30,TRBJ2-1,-,TGTGCCTGTCAAAGCCCGGGACTAGCGGGTTACAATGAGCAGTTCTTC,CACQSPGLAGYNEQFF
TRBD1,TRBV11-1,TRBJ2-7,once,TGTGCCAGCGCCCCGGACAGGCTCTACGAGCAGTACTTC,CASAPDRLYEQYF
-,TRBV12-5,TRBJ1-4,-,TGTGCTAGTGGTTTGGGGGGGGCAGAAAAACTGTTTTTT,CASGLGGAEKLFF
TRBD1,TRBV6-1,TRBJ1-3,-,TGTGCCACAGAACAGGGGGCAGGGGGAAACACCATATATTTT,CATEQGAGGNTIYF
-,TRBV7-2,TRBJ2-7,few,TGTGCCAGCAGCTTAGTTAGGGGCTACGAGCAGTACTTC,CASSLVRGYEQYF
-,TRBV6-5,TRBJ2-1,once,TGTGCCAGCAGTTACTCGCCCGGGAACTCCTACAATGAGCAGTTCTTC,CASSYSPGNSYNEQFF
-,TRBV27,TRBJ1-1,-,TGTGCCAGCAGACTAGTAGCGGGGAGAACTGAAGCTTTCTTT,CASRLVAGRTEAFF
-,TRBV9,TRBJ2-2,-,TGTGCCAGCAGTCCCTTAAACACCGGGGAGCTGTTTTTT,CASSPLNTGELFF
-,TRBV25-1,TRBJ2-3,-,TGTGCCAGCAGTGACTGGCAAAGCACAGATACGCAGTATTTT,CASSDWQSTDTQYF
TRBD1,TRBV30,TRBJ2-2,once,TGTGCCTGGGCCCTAGGGACAGCCAGCGGGGAGCTGTTTTTT,CAWALGTASGELFF
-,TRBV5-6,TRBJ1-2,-,TGTGCCAGCAGCTTAGGAGGGACACGGGGCTACACCTTC,CASSLGGTRGYTF
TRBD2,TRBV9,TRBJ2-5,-,TGTGCCAGCAACCTAGCGGGGGGAACAGCGACCCAGTACTTC,CASNLAGGTATQYF
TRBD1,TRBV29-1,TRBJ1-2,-,TGCAGCGTTGAAGACCTTGAGGACCGGACAGGGTTATACGGCTACACCTTC,CSVEDLEDRTGLYGYTF
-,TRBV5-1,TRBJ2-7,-,TGCGCCAGGAGGACATTGGGAGGCTACGAGCAGTACTTC,CARRTLGGYEQYF
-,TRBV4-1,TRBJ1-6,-,TGCGCCAGCAGCCTTGGGGGTTTGGATAATTCACCCCTCCACTTT,CASSLGGLDNSPLHF
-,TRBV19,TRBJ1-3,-,TGTGCCAGTACACAGAGCTCTGGAAACACCATATATTTT,CASTQSSGNTIYF
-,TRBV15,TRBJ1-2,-,TGTGCCACCAGCAGAGATTCACCCTATGATGGCTACACCTTC,CATSRDSPYDGYTF
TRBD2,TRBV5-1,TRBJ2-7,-,TGCGCCAGCAGCGATACTAGCGGAGGCAATGCCGAGCAGTACTTC,CASSDTSGGNAEQYF
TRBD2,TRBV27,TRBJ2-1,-,TGTGCCAGCAGTTTATGGGGTGGCGGGAGGGCCCACAATGAGCAGTTCTTC,CASSLWGGGRAHNEQFF
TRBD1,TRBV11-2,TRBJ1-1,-,TGTGCCAGCAGCTTAGTCGTCAGGGGGGATACTGAAGCTTTCTTT,CASSLVVRGDTEAFF
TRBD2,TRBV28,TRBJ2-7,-,TGTGCCAGCTCTCCGGGCGGGAGATCCTACGAGCAGTACTTC,CASSPGGRSYEQYF
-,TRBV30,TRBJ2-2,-,TGTGCCTGGAGTAGTAGGAACACCGGGGAGCTGTTTTTT,CAWSSRNTGELFF
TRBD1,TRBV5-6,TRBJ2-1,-,TGTGCCAGCAGCCTGATCGGGACAGGTAACAATGAGCAGTTCTTC,CASSLIGTGNNEQFF
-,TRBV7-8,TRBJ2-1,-,TGTGCCAGCGCGGACCGGCACTACAATGAGCAGTTCTTC,CASADRHYNEQFF
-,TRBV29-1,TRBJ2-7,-,TGCAGCGTTTATGCGGGGAACGAGCAGTACTTC,CSVYAGNEQYF
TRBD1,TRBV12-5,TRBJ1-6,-,TGTGCTAGTGGTTTAGGGGGCGCGAATTCACCCCTCCACTTT,CASGLGGANSPLHF